This T cell receptor (beta chain) originates from a study of PD-L1 blockade in urothelial cancer. As for the study in general: The authors examined blood 3 weeks (second dose) and 6 weeks after treatment start.

This clone was found a few times. Time point: pretreatment peripheral blood. Germline V gene lookup returns CDR1 SGHTA and CDR2 FQGTGA. Trimming cost V 5 bases and J 7 bases; bases outside gene matches: 12. This CDR3 spans 16 amino acids. Every PCR got spiked synthetic TCR analog templates. Some clones are missing from TCRdb's copy, which holds only in-frame ones; the method was immunoSEQ multiplex PCR. Of roughly 63,000 clones listed, roughly 79% were seen once; the top ten hold around 5.7%. The genes are TRBV7-3 and TRBJ2-1; 9 bases align to TRBD2. The sequencing here drew on PBMCs, taken around atezolizumab (anti-PD-L1) treatment. The source is a man in his 70s with urothelial cancer. The CDR3 nucleotides are TGTGCCAGCAGCCCCTCCGGGGCGGGGGGGCTGAATGAGCAGTTCTTC. Its protein is CASSPSGAGGLNEQFF.